The present entry profiles one TCR beta chain with its context. The sample is drawn from a study of blood T cell repertoires in COVID-19. For the study at large: Researchers got acute and convalescent COVID-19 samples from the United States, Italy and Spain. The analysed material was cDNA or gDNA that came from T cells, B-cell-depleted T cells, or PBMCs.

Clones were read by immunoSEQ multiplex PCR, and TCRdb kept only the in-frame ones, dropping some. This table holds about 160,000 clones, roughly 82% found once. Per germline, CDR1 LGHDT and CDR2 YNNKEL (reference sequence). Trimming took 8 bases from V and 0 from J, leaving 17 bases between them. This CDR3 contains 15 residues. The receptor's source is a man between 65 and 80 years old with acute or convalescent COVID-19. Material for sequencing was peripheral blood. The V gene is TRBV3-1 (or the pseudogene TRBV3-2), the J gene TRBJ2-7; no reliable D call. In DNA form, the CDR3 reads TGTGCCAGCTCTACGCGCAGCTCGGGCTCCTACGAGCAGTACTTC. This codes for CASSTRSSGSYEQYF.